This record looks at one TCR beta chain sequence and its context. Its antigen is unidentified. The data originate from a study of T-cell reconstitution after alpha-beta-depleted transplantation in children. Using unique molecular identifiers, the investigators prepared the TCRbeta library. TCRdb reprocessed the PCR reads via MiXCR and lists one record per CDR3 protein. The repertoire holds fewer than 1 million distinct CDR3 sequences, with 16% as singletons. This CDR3 spans 16 amino acids. The germline V and J ends were trimmed by 0 bases and 1 base, with 10 bases remaining between them. CDR1 MGHRA and CDR2 YSYEKL come from the germline V gene. Study observations and caveats: After one year, T-cell counts and TCRbeta diversity mostly came from new T cells.

This TCR was recovered from a male patient aged 10 to 17 who had a stem cell transplant for acute lymphoblastic leukemia, so the T cells may come from the graft donor. The chain is built from TRBV4-1 and TRBJ2-1; possibly TRBD2 for D (6 bases). Sample: PBMCs, mostly from graft donor cells, taken 360 days after TCRalphabeta/CD19-depleted stem cell transplant. The DNA of the CDR3 is TGCGCCAGCAGCCAAGATGTAAGCGGGTCCTACAATGAGCAGTTCTTC. It translates to CASSQDVSGSYNEQFF.